Presented here are 27 T cell receptor beta chains from one specimen sequenced in a study of blood T cell repertoires in COVID-19. Here immunoSEQ multiplex PCR was the method, and the copy in TCRdb shows in-frame clones only, minus some. The sample contains tens of thousands of clones, around 85% of which appear only once. Sample: peripheral blood. The receptor set was obtained from a human donor in a cohort sampled during active COVID-19.

V gene TRBV12-3 or TRBV12-4 combines with J gene TRBJ2-5; D might be TRBD1 (6 bases). V lost 2 bases and J 5 bases, leaving 6 bases between the germline ends. The CDR3 runs to 12 residues. The CDR3: CASSLRGETQYF. In DNA form, the CDR3 reads TGTGCCAGCAGTTTAAGGGGGGAGACCCAGTACTTC.

This clone was seen a few times. The gene calls are TRBV4-3 and TRBJ1-4; no clear D. This CDR3 contains 15 residues. Trimming left V 1 base short and J 2 bases short, with 8 bases between. Per germline, CDR1 LGHNA and CDR2 YSLEER. The CDR3 reads CASSQGHTTNEKLFF. Here the CDR3 DNA reads TGCGCCAGCAGCCAAGGACACACGACTAATGAAAAACTGTTTTTT.

V and J are TRBV29-1 and TRBJ2-3; TRBD1 matches 9 bases. V gave up 3 bases and J gave up 3 bases; unmatched junction bases: 4. The CDR3 sequence is 14 residues long. CDR1 is SQVTM and CDR2 is ANQGSEA in the germline V gene. In DNA form, the CDR3 reads TGCAGCGTTGAGGGGACAGGGCATACAGATACGCAGTATTTT. It specifies CSVEGTGHTDTQYF.

The rearrangement joins TRBV11-1 to TRBJ2-1, with TRBD2 matching over 7 bases. J was trimmed by 1 base and V by 7 bases; bases with no gene match: 7. This CDR3 has 15 residues. Germline CDR1 is SGHAT and CDR2 is FQDESV (reference sequence). For the CDR3, the DNA is TGTGCCAGCATCCATCCCGGGAGGTCCTACAATGAGCAGTTCTTC. Translation: CASIHPGRSYNEQFF.

This chain joins TRBV18 and TRBJ2-1; a possible D gene is TRBD2 (5 bases). This CDR3 is built from 15 residues. The germline CDR1 and CDR2 sequences are KGHSH and LQKENI. The V and J ends lost 4 bases and 0 bases respectively, with 10 bases between them. This CDR3 reads CASSQDLGSYNEQFF. CDR3 DNA sequence: TGTGCCAGCTCACAGGACTTGGGCTCCTACAATGAGCAGTTCTTC. Using reference TRBV18 and TRBJ2-1 for the parts outside the CDR3, the full variable domain is NAGVMQNPRHLVRRRGQEARLRCSPMKGHSHVYWYRQLPEEGLKFMVYLQKENIIDESGMPKERFSAEFPKEGPSILRIQQVVRGDSAAYFCASSQDLGSYNEQFFGPGTRLTVL.

This clone was detected many times. This chain links TRBV2 with TRBJ1-1; TRBD1 aligns across 9 bases. Germline CDR1 is SNHLY and CDR2 is FYNNEI. Trimming removed 5 bases from V and 10 bases from J; junction bases left unmatched: 2. This CDR3 is built from 11 residues. CDR3 sequence: CASSTDRGAFF. The CDR3 DNA reads as TGTGCCAGCAGTACGGACAGGGGAGCTTTCTTT.

A single count supports this clone. The V gene is TRBV7-2, the J gene TRBJ1-2, with TRBD1 matching 9 bases. The CDR3 has 16 residues. Germline V gene sequence: CDR1 SGHTA, CDR2 FQGNSA. V trimming: 1 base; J trimming: 0 bases; junction bases outside the gene matches: 3. DNA for the CDR3: TGTGCCAGCAGCTTAGACGGGACAGGGCCTAACTATGGCTACACCTTC. Amino acid sequence: CASSLDGTGPNYGYTF.

This chain uses TRBV6-5 with TRBJ2-2; unclear D gene. Germline V gene lookup returns CDR1 MNHEY and CDR2 SVGAGI. The CDR3 covers 14 residues. Trimming stripped 6 bases from V and 7 bases from J, with 15 bases between. DNA for the CDR3: TGTGCCAGCAGCCGAGGAATAATCTTCGGGGAGCTGTTTTTT. This translates into CASSRGIIFGELFF.

The gene calls are TRBV11-2 and TRBJ2-1; maybe TRBD2 (5 bases). Trimming removed 8 bases at V and 6 bases at J, with 8 bases between. CDR1 and CDR2 from the germline V gene are SGHAT and FQNNGV. The CDR3 has 11 amino acids. The CDR3 loop reads CASAGGNEQFF. CDR3 coding DNA: TGTGCCAGCGCTGGAGGCAATGAGCAGTTCTTC.

The chain has TRBV27 and TRBJ2-2; weak D call: TRBD1 (6 bases). CDR3 length equals 17 residues. The V end lost 5 bases, the J end lost 5 bases, and 21 bases lay between the germline ends. Germline V gene lookup returns CDR1 MNHEY and CDR2 SMNVEV (reference sequence). The CDR3 DNA is TGTGCCAGCAGTCCGATCACAGGGATGTTACGGACCGGGGAGCTGTTTTTT. This gives the protein CASSPITGMLRTGELFF.

This clone was found a few times. Other DNA sequences in this sample translate to the same CDR3. This chain joins TRBV28 and TRBJ2-7; 8 bases fit TRBD1. This CDR3 region has 15 residues. The ends lost 4 bases at V and 2 bases at J; junction bases unmatched: 7. The germline gives CDR1 MDHEN, CDR2 SYDVKM. The CDR3 here is CASSSPAGGPYEQYF. The CDR3 nucleotides are TGTGCCAGCAGTTCCCCAGCAGGGGGCCCCTACGAGCAGTACTTC.

This rearrangement joins TRBV5-6 to TRBJ1-4; possibly TRBD1 for D (6 bases). The CDR3 has 14 residues. Germline CDR1 and CDR2: SGHDT and YYEEEE. Trimming shortened V by 3 bases and J by 8 bases, and 14 bases separated the two germline ends. The CDR3 sequence is CASSSQGIGEKLFF. In DNA form, the CDR3 reads TGTGCCAGCAGCTCGCAGGGGATAGGGGAAAAACTGTTTTTT.

The chain employs TRBV19 and TRBJ2-1; D gene ambiguous. The CDR3 totals 15 residues. Between the trimmed V and J ends, which lost 3 bases and 5 bases, there was a span of 14 bases. Germline CDR1 LNHDA, CDR2 SQIVND (reference sequence). CDR3 nucleotides: TGTGCCAGTAGTATTTCATGGCCCCCCAACAATGAGCAGTTCTTC. It specifies CASSISWPPNNEQFF.

The rearrangement uses TRBV28 and TRBJ2-1; TRBD2 matches 8 bases. The germline V gene encodes CDR1 MDHEN and CDR2 SYDVKM. The V gene end was trimmed by 8 bases and the J gene end by 7 bases; junction bases not matched to a gene: 13. This CDR3 comprises 15 residues. The CDR3 spells CASGRLGGAFNEQFF. CDR3 sequence (DNA): TGTGCCAGCGGCCGACTCGGGGGGGCTTTTAATGAGCAGTTCTTC.

The chain employs TRBV4-2 and TRBJ2-7; perhaps TRBD2 as D (6 bases). CDR1 is LGHNA and CDR2 is YNFKEQ in the germline V gene. V dropped 1 base and J dropped 2 bases, with 15 bases sitting between them. This CDR3 contains 16 residues. The CDR3 protein is CASSQGPTSSAYEQYF. In nucleotides, the CDR3 is TGTGCCAGCAGCCAAGGACCCACATCTAGCGCCTACGAGCAGTACTTC.

This clone was counted at least ten times. The chain uses TRBV27 and TRBJ1-5; no clear D. The CDR3 is 14 amino acids. Germline CDR1 and CDR2: MNHEY and SMNVEV (reference sequence). Trimming shortened V by 4 bases and J by 9 bases, and 16 bases separated the two germline ends. For the CDR3, the DNA is TGTGCCAGCAGTTCGACTCCCCCCAGTATGCCCCAGCATTTT. Its translation is CASSSTPPSMPQHF.

V gene TRBV5-6 combines with J gene TRBJ2-3; a possible D gene is TRBD2 (6 bases). Germline lookup yields CDR1 SGHDT and CDR2 YYEEEE. V gave up 4 bases and J gave up 2 bases, with 11 bases separating them. The CDR3 sequence is 14 residues long. The CDR3 protein is CASSPRTNTDTQYF. The CDR3, as DNA: TGTGCCAGCAGCCCTCGGACTAACACAGATACGCAGTATTTT.

There are a few counts of this clone. DNA for the CDR3: TGCGCCAGCAAGGGAGGCGGCGGAGGCACTGAAGCTTTCTTT. Translating gives CASKGGGGGTEAFF. This chain links TRBV4-1 with TRBJ1-1; D ambiguous. CDR1 is MGHRA, CDR2 YSYEKL, per germline. The CDR3 contains 14 residues. Trimming stripped 7 bases from V and 4 bases from J, with 16 bases between.

V usage is TRBV6-6 and J usage is TRBJ2-2; 7 nucleotides line up with TRBD2. Per germline, CDR1 MNHNY and CDR2 SVGAGI (reference sequence). The J segment lost 7 bases and the V segment lost 8 bases, leaving 7 bases of the junction unmatched. This CDR3 is built from 13 residues. The CDR3, as DNA: TGTGCCAGCCGCCGGGGGGAGGGCGGGGAGCTGTTTTTT. Encoded protein: CASRRGEGGELFF.

This clone was detected only once. This chain uses TRBV28 with TRBJ1-1; the D gene is possibly TRBD1 (6 bases). The CDR3 is 13 amino acids. Trimming removed 2 bases from V and 6 bases from J, with 10 bases in between. The germline V gene encodes CDR1 MDHEN and CDR2 SYDVKM. CDR3 loop: CASSLTGTAEAFF. CDR3 in DNA: TGTGCCAGCAGTTTAACAGGGACGGCTGAAGCTTTCTTT.

This chain uses TRBV9 with TRBJ2-5, with 7 positions matching TRBD2. The CDR3 has 15 amino acids. Germline V gene lookup returns CDR1 SGDLS and CDR2 YYNGEE. With V trimmed by 1 base and J by 0 bases, 3 bases remained unmatched. The CDR3, as DNA: TGTGCCAGCAGCGTATTAGGGACTAACCAAGAGACCCAGTACTTC. Its translation: CASSVLGTNQETQYF.

This sequence joins TRBV18 and TRBJ1-2; D is ambiguous. Per the germline V gene, CDR1 is KGHSH and CDR2 is LQKENI. The CDR3 extends over 14 amino acids. V shed 2 bases and J shed 8 bases, with 15 bases lying between them. For the CDR3, the DNA is TGTGCCAGCTCACCAATACGAGAGGACTGGGGCTACACCTTC. Protein: CASSPIREDWGYTF.

The chain couples TRBV14 to TRBJ1-1; perhaps TRBD1 as D (6 bases). This CDR3 is 14 amino acids long. In germline, CDR1 is SGHDN, CDR2 FVKESK. Trimming pared 4 bases from V and 4 bases from J, leaving 13 bases between. CDR3 in DNA: TGTGCCAGCAGCCTGGCACAGGGTTCCACTGAAGCTTTCTTT. Amino acid sequence: CASSLAQGSTEAFF.

This clone was seen a few times. The genes are TRBV11-2 and TRBJ2-5, with TRBD2 as a possible D gene (6 bases). The CDR3 consists of 16 residues. V was shortened by 2 bases and J by 1 base, with 14 bases between the two germline ends. Germline V gives CDR1 SGHAT, CDR2 FQNNGV. The CDR3, as DNA: TGTGCCAGCAGCTTAAGCCCCCTAGCGTTCCAAGAGACCCAGTACTTC. This encodes CASSLSPLAFQETQYF.

The chain joins TRBV11-3 to TRBJ2-2; 7 nucleotides match TRBD2. Germline CDR1 SGHNT, CDR2 YENEEA. CDR3 length: 14 residues. The V gene end was trimmed by 8 bases and the J gene end by 2 bases; junction bases not matched to a gene: 5. CDR3 coding DNA: TGTGCCAGCTCCGCGGGAGCCAACACCGGGGAGCTGTTTTTT. Translated, it gives CASSAGANTGELFF.

This clone appeared a few times. This chain joins TRBV2 and TRBJ2-7, with D possibly TRBD1 on 5 matching bases. Trimming left V 0 bases short and J 0 bases short, with 9 bases between. CDR3 length equals 15 residues. Looked up from germline, CDR1 is SNHLY and CDR2 is FYNNEI. The CDR3 loop is CASSEATGTSYEQYF. The CDR3, as DNA: TGTGCCAGCAGTGAAGCAACAGGTACCTCCTACGAGCAGTACTTC. Looking up the rest from reference TRBV2 and TRBJ2-7 gives the full variable domain: EPEVTQTPSHQVTQMGQEVILRCVPISNHLYFYWYRQILGQKVEFLVSFYNNEISEKSEIFDDQFSVERPDGSNFTLKIRSTKLEDSAMYFCASSEATGTSYEQYFGPGTRLTVT.

Here the CDR3 reads CSVRTGGETEAFF. Written as DNA, the CDR3 is TGCAGCGTACGGACAGGGGGGGAGACTGAAGCTTTCTTT. This chain connects TRBV29-1 to TRBJ1-1; 10 nucleotides match TRBD1. The germline CDR1 and CDR2 sequences are SQVTM and ANQGSEA. The CDR3 runs to 13 residues. V shed 6 bases and J 5 bases; nucleotides not matched to a gene: 6.